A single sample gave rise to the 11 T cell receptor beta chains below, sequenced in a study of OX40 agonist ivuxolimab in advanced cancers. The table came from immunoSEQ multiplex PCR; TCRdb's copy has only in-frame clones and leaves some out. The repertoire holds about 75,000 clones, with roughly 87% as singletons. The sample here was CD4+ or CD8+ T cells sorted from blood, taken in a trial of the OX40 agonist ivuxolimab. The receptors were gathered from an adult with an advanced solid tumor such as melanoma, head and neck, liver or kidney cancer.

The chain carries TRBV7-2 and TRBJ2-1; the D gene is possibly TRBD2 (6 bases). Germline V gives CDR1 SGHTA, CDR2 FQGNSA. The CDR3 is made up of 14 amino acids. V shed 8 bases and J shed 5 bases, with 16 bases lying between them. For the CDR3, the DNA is TGTGCCAGCCGCCGAGGAGGGGCCGACAATGAGCAGTTCTTC. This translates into CASRRGGADNEQFF.

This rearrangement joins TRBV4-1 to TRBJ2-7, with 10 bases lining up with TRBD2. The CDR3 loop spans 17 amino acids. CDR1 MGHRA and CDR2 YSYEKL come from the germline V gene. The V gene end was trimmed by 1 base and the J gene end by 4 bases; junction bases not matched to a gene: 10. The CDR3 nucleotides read TGCGCCAGCAGCCAAGTGTCTAGCGGGGGTTCCCCTTACGAGCAGTACTTC. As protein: CASSQVSSGGSPYEQYF.

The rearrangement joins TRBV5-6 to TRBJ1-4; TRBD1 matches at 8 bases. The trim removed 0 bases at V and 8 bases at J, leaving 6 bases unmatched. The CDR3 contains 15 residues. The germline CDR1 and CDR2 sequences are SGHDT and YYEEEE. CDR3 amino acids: CASSLAGQGPEKLFF. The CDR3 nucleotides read TGTGCCAGCAGCTTGGCCGGACAGGGCCCAGAAAAACTGTTTTTT.

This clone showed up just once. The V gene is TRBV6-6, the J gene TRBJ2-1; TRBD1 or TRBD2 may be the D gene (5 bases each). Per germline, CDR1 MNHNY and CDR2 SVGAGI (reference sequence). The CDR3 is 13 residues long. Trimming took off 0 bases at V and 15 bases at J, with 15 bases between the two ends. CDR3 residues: CASSYSLGARGFF. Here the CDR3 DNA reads TGTGCCAGCAGTTACTCTCTCGGGGCTAGAGGGTTCTTC.

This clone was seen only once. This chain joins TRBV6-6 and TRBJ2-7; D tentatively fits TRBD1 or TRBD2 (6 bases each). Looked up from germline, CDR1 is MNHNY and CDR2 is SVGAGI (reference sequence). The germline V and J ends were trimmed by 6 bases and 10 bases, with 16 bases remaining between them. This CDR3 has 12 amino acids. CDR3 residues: CASSQWGAKQYF. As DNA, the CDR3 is TGTGCCAGCAGCCAGTGGGGGGCAAAACAGTACTTC.

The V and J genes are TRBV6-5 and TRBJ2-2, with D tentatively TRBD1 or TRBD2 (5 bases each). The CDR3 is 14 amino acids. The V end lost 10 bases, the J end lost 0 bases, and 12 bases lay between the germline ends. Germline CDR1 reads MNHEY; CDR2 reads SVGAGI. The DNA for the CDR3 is TGTGCCACCACGGGGCAGTCGAACACCGGGGAGCTGTTTTTT. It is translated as CATTGQSNTGELFF.

The CDR3, as DNA: TGTGCCAGCAGCCCCGGGGGGCAAATCACAGATACGCAGTATTTT. Residues: CASSPGGQITDTQYF. The chain is built from TRBV7-9 and TRBJ2-3; a possible D gene is TRBD2 (7 bases). Trimming left V 5 bases short and J 2 bases short, with 14 bases between. The germline V gene encodes CDR1 SEHNR and CDR2 FQNEAQ (reference sequence). There are 15 residues in the CDR3.

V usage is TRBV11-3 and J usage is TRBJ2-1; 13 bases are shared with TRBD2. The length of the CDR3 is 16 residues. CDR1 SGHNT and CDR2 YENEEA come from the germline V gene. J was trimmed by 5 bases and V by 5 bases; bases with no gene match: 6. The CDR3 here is CASSPGTSGNHNEQFF. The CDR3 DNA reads TGTGCCAGCAGCCCCGGGACTAGCGGGAACCACAATGAGCAGTTCTTC.

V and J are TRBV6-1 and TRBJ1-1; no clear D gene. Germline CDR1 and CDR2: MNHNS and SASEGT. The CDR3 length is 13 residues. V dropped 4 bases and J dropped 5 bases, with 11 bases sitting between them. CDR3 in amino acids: CASSVLGGTEAFF. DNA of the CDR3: TGTGCCAGCAGTGTTCTGGGAGGAACTGAAGCTTTCTTT.

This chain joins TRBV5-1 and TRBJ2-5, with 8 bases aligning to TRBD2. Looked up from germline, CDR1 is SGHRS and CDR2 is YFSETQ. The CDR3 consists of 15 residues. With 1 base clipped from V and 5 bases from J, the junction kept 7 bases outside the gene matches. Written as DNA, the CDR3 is TGCGCCAGCAGCTTGTCGGGGGGGCCCGCGGAGACCCAGTACTTC. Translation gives CASSLSGGPAETQYF.

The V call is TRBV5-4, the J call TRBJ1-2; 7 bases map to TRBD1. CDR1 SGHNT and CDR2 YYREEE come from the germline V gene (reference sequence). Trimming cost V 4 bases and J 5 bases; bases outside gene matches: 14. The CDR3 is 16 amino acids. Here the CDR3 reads CASSARTGPGGYGYTF. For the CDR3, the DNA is TGTGCCAGCAGCGCCAGGACAGGTCCAGGAGGGTATGGCTACACCTTC.